Reported below is one T cell receptor beta chain. Unstimulated PBMCs were sorted into CD3+CD4+ and CD3+CD8+ populations. The data stem from a study of T cell clones after liver transplantation. About the research overall: A pre-transplant mixed lymphocyte reaction with TCRbeta sequencing defined graft-donor-reactive clones followed in post-transplant blood. Graft-donor-reactive sequences were compared with third-party-reactive TCRbeta sequences from pre-transplant mixed lymphocyte reactions. Timepoints were pre-transplant, pre-withdrawal, and after withdrawal was completed or failed.

The data were produced by immunoSEQ multiplex PCR, yet TCRdb's version contains in-frame clones alone and is incomplete. Here the sample spans tens of thousands of clones, about 64% being singletons. Germline lookup yields CDR1 MNHEY and CDR2 SVGAGI. The CDR3 runs to 16 residues. V gave up 0 bases and J gave up 5 bases, with 16 bases separating them. This sequence was found in a human donor who received a liver transplant. Specimen: CD4+ T cells from blood, collected before liver transplant. This chain connects TRBV6-5 to TRBJ1-1; no definite D call. CDR3 sequence reads: CASSYSWRERYTEAFF. The CDR3 bases are TGTGCCAGCAGTTACTCATGGAGGGAGAGATATACTGAAGCTTTCTTT.